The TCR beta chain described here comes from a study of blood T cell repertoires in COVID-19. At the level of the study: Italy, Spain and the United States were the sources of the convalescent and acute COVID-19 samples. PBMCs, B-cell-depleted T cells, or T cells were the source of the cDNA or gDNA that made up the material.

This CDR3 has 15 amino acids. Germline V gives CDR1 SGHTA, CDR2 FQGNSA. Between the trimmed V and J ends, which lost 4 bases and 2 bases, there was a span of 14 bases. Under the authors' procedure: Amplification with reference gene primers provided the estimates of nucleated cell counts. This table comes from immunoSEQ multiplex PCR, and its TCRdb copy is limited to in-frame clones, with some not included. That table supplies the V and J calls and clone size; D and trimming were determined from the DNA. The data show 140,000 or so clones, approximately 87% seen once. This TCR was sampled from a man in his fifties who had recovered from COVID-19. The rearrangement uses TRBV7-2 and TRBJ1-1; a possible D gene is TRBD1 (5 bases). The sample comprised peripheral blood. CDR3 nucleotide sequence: TGTGCCAGCAGCTCGAATGGGGGGAGCAACACTGAAGCTTTCTTT. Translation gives CASSSNGGSNTEAFF.